The 8 T cell receptor beta chains reported below all come from one sample, sequenced in a study of cytomegalovirus exposure and HLA in healthy donors. In the PCR, 60 Vbeta and 13 Jbeta primers were used. Some clones are missing from TCRdb's copy, which holds only in-frame ones; the method was immunoSEQ multiplex PCR. This table holds some 82,000 clones, less than 85% found once. The sequenced sample consisted of PBMCs. The receptor source for this set is a woman aged 50 to 60 in good health and CMV-seronegative.

The genes are TRBV5-5 and TRBJ1-1, with 7 bases aligning to TRBD1. J lost 1 base, V lost 0 bases, and 6 bases had no gene match. CDR3 length equals 16 residues. Germline CDR1 reads SGHKS; CDR2 reads YYEKEE (reference sequence). CDR3 sequence: CASSLVRDRKNTEAFF. The DNA for the CDR3 is TGTGCCAGCAGCTTGGTAAGGGACAGAAAGAACACTGAAGCTTTCTTT.

The CDR3 region is CASSSPRLGSPLHF. CDR3 DNA sequence: TGTGCCAGCAGTTCCCCCCGTCTCGGTTCACCCCTCCACTTT. The gene calls are TRBV6-5 and TRBJ1-6; D not certain. The V end was cut by 4 bases, the J end by 9 bases, with 13 bases between. Germline-derived CDR1 and CDR2 are MNHEY and SVGAGI. This CDR3 contains 14 residues.

This rearrangement joins TRBV9 to TRBJ2-7; 9 bases map to TRBD1. Trimming took 3 bases from V and 5 from J; bases not matched to a gene: 9. Looked up from germline, CDR1 is SGDLS and CDR2 is YYNGEE. This CDR3 comprises 15 residues. Written as DNA, the CDR3 is TGTGCCAGCAGCGAAGGACAGGGGACTTGGGACGAGCAGTACTTC. It codes for CASSEGQGTWDEQYF. Looking up the rest from reference TRBV9 and TRBJ2-7 gives the full variable domain: DSGVTQTPKHLITATGQRVTLRCSPRSGDLSVYWYQQSLDQGLQFLIQYYNGEERAKGNILERFSAQQFPDLHSELNLSSLELGDSALYFCASSEGQGTWDEQYFGPGTRLTVT.

The genes are TRBV5-1 and TRBJ2-1; D is unclear. The CDR3 sequence is 14 residues long. Germline values: CDR1 SGHRS, CDR2 YFSETQ. Trimming cost V 2 bases and J 4 bases, with 10 bases left between them. Here the CDR3 reads CASSFWQAYNEQFF. In DNA, the CDR3 is TGCGCCAGCAGCTTTTGGCAGGCTTACAATGAGCAGTTCTTC.

J is TRBJ1-5 and V is TRBV7-9; 7 bases match TRBD1. This CDR3 has 14 amino acids. Germline-derived CDR1 and CDR2 are SEHNR and FQNEAQ (reference sequence). The J segment lost 6 bases and the V segment lost 5 bases, leaving 7 bases of the junction unmatched. The CDR3 loop is CASSRTGVGQPQHF. The CDR3 region has the DNA TGTGCCAGCAGCCGCACAGGGGTAGGTCAGCCCCAGCATTTT.

The V call is TRBV7-9, the J call TRBJ2-7; 12 nucleotides agree with TRBD2. V was pared by 11 bases and J by 7 bases, with 15 bases of the junction left unmatched. This CDR3 region has 15 residues. Germline V gene lookup returns CDR1 SEHNR and CDR2 FQNEAQ (reference sequence). CDR3: CASSPSGGGELEQYF. CDR3 in DNA: TGTGCCTCATCTCCTAGCGGGGGGGGCGAGTTGGAGCAGTACTTC.

V and J are TRBV7-9 and TRBJ1-1; D perhaps matches TRBD1 (5 bases). The V gene lost 8 bases and the J gene lost 2 bases, with 27 bases spanning the gap. In germline, CDR1 is SEHNR, CDR2 FQNEAQ (reference sequence). The CDR3 covers 18 residues. CDR3 residues: CASLALGGGVFINTEAFF. CDR3 DNA sequence: TGTGCCAGCCTAGCCCTCGGGGGAGGGGTATTTATCAACACTGAAGCTTTCTTT.

This chain links TRBV7-2 with TRBJ1-2; D remains ambiguous. CDR3 size: 14 residues. Looked up from germline, CDR1 is SGHTA and CDR2 is FQGNSA. The V and J ends lost 2 bases and 1 base respectively, with 8 bases between them. The CDR3 DNA follows: TGTGCCAGCAGCTTAAATCGGGTTAACTATGGCTACACCTTC. It codes for CASSLNRVNYGYTF. Drawing the rest from reference TRBV7-2 and TRBJ1-2, the complete variable domain is GAGVSQSPSNKVTEKGKDVELRCDPISGHTALYWYRQSLGQGLEFLIYFQGNSAPDKSGLPSDRFSAERTGGSVSTLTIQRTQQEDSAVYLCASSLNRVNYGYTFGSGTRLTVV.